The 4 T cell receptor beta chains below were found in one sample sequenced in a study of monozygotic twins with inflammatory bowel disease. TCRdb re-called the 5' RACE reads and catalogs CDR3 proteins one per entry, DNA excluded. This specimen shows 330,000 or so distinct CDR3 sequences; the ten leading clones hold approximately 2%. The sequencing input was blood. These receptor sequences come from a human donor with ulcerative colitis or Crohn's disease, or a healthy co-twin of an affected twin (not recorded which).

This rearrangement joins TRBV9 to TRBJ2-3; TCRdb's D call of TRBD1 is untestable without DNA. The CDR3 sequence is 15 residues long. Germline V CDR1 and CDR2: SGDLS, YYNGEE. CDR3 residues: CASSVGPGAKGTQYF.

The chain is built from TRBV5-1 and TRBJ2-3; TCRdb's D gene call, TRBD2, goes unchecked for lack of DNA. CDR3 length: 15 amino acids. From germline, CDR1 is SGHRS and CDR2 YFSETQ. CDR3 amino acids: CASSLVGGPTDTQYF.

V usage is TRBV5-1 and J usage is TRBJ2-2; the D call from TCRdb, TRBD1, cannot be confirmed without DNA. The CDR3 totals 16 residues. Germline CDR1 is SGHRS and CDR2 is YFSETQ. The CDR3 protein is CASSLPITGAAGELFF.

The rearrangement links TRBV11-2 to TRBJ2-2. This CDR3 is built from 16 residues. Germline assignment: CDR1 SGHAT and CDR2 FQNNGV. The CDR3 loop is CASSLNPGTNTGELFF.